Listed here are 15 T cell receptor beta chains from one sample, sequenced in a study of Ad26.COV2.S vaccination and SARS-CoV-2 variants. Using immunoSEQ multiplex PCR, the repertoire was profiled, and TCRdb retains in-frame clones only, with some absent. This table has hundreds of thousands of clones, around 89% appearing once. Treatment defined: 15 to 20 received Ad26.COV2.S at low or high dose, single or two shots; a few received placebo; per-sample allocation not given. On day 63 after the first injection, vaccine and placebo recipients gave samples. The sample here was peripheral blood, taken in a trial of Ad26.COV2.S vaccine versus placebo. These receptors all come from a person between 18 and 59 years old who received the Ad26.COV2.S COVID-19 vaccine or a placebo.

The genes are TRBV10-3 and TRBJ2-3; 9 positions match TRBD2. Germline V gene sequence: CDR1 ENHRY, CDR2 SYGVKD. The CDR3 is 16 residues long. Unmatched junction bases numbered 9, after V lost 5 bases and J lost 3 bases. This chain's CDR3 is CAISKSAGGGTDTQYF. In DNA, the CDR3 is TGTGCCATCAGTAAATCAGCGGGAGGTGGGACAGATACGCAGTATTTT.

The chain has TRBV7-3 and TRBJ1-1; D is possibly TRBD1 (5 bases). CDR3 size: 15 residues. Trimming took 0 bases from V and 3 from J, leaving 11 bases between them. In germline, CDR1 is SGHTA, CDR2 FQGTGA. Here the CDR3 reads CASSLTPGQDTEAFF. Written as DNA, the CDR3 is TGTGCCAGCAGCTTAACGCCAGGGCAGGACACTGAAGCTTTCTTT.

The chain is built from TRBV30 and TRBJ1-5; the D gene is possibly TRBD1 (6 bases). Trimming stripped 3 bases from V and 5 bases from J, with 17 bases between. This CDR3 has 15 residues. Germline V gene data show CDR1 as GTSNPN and CDR2 as SVGIG (reference sequence). The CDR3 loop reads CAWRASGTRHQPQHF. In nucleotides, the CDR3 is TGTGCCTGGAGAGCGTCTGGGACAAGACATCAGCCCCAGCATTTT.

The chain employs TRBV28 and TRBJ1-5; maybe TRBD1 (5 bases). CDR1 MDHEN and CDR2 SYDVKM come from the germline V gene. Trimming stripped 2 bases from V and 7 bases from J, with 12 bases between. The CDR3 consists of 14 residues. CDR3 in amino acids: CASSLTQGGQPQHF. Here the CDR3 DNA reads TGTGCCAGCAGTTTAACCCAGGGCGGCCAGCCCCAGCATTTT. Complete variable domain (other parts from reference TRBV28 and TRBJ1-5): DVKVTQSSRYLVKRTGEKVFLECVQDMDHENMFWYRQDPGLGLRLIYFSYDVKMKEKGDIPEGYSVSREKKERFSLILESASTNQTSMYLCASSLTQGGQPQHFGDGTRLSIL.

This chain links TRBV3-1 (or the pseudogene TRBV3-2) with TRBJ1-2; 8 nucleotides match TRBD1. With V trimmed by 4 bases and J by 8 bases, 6 bases remained unmatched. The germline CDR1 and CDR2 sequences are LGHDT and YNNKEL (reference sequence). The CDR3 consists of 13 residues. The CDR3 DNA sequence: TGTGCCAGCAGCCTGAGACAGGGGACCGGCTACACCTTC. This gives the protein CASSLRQGTGYTF.

This chain uses TRBV4-3 with TRBJ2-1; weak D call: TRBD2 (6 bases). The CDR3 is 14 amino acids. Between the trimmed V and J ends, which lost 0 bases and 10 bases, there was a span of 13 bases. Germline V CDR1 and CDR2: LGHNA, YSLEER. The CDR3 DNA follows: TGCGCCAGCAGCCAAGATTTCCGCGGGGACGAGCAGTTCTTC. Protein product: CASSQDFRGDEQFF.

This clone showed up just a few times. This chain joins TRBV9 and TRBJ2-7, with TRBD2 matching over 9 bases. With 2 bases clipped from V and 5 bases from J, the junction kept 5 bases outside the gene matches. Germline V gives CDR1 SGDLS, CDR2 YYNGEE. The CDR3 runs to 14 residues. DNA of the CDR3: TGTGCCAGCAGCGTTAGGGCTAGCGGGGACGAGCAGTACTTC. Protein sequence: CASSVRASGDEQYF.

The V and J genes are TRBV18 and TRBJ2-7, with 8 bases identical to TRBD2. Germline assignment: CDR1 KGHSH and CDR2 LQKENI. The CDR3 covers 15 residues. Trimming took 4 bases from V and 1 from J; bases not matched to a gene: 6. The CDR3 DNA reads as TGTGCCAGCTCACGTCAGCGGGAGATTTCCTACGAGCAGTACTTC. This translates into CASSRQREISYEQYF. Full variable domain (remainder filled in from reference TRBV18 and TRBJ2-7): NAGVMQNPRHLVRRRGQEARLRCSPMKGHSHVYWYRQLPEEGLKFMVYLQKENIIDESGMPKERFSAEFPKEGPSILRIQQVVRGDSAAYFCASSRQREISYEQYFGPGTRLTVT.

This chain uses TRBV27 with TRBJ1-2; D gene uncertain. Trimming shortened V by 3 bases and J by 4 bases, and 9 bases separated the two germline ends. CDR1 is MNHEY and CDR2 is SMNVEV in the germline V gene (reference sequence). This CDR3 comprises 13 residues. The CDR3: CASSLEGTYGYTF. The CDR3 region has the DNA TGTGCCAGCAGTTTGGAGGGTACCTATGGCTACACCTTC.

V is TRBV30 and J is TRBJ1-6; 8 bases match TRBD1. The germline V gene has CDR1 GTSNPN and CDR2 SVGIG (reference sequence). The CDR3 consists of 15 residues. V gave up 0 bases and J gave up 6 bases; unmatched junction bases: 4. CDR3 sequence (DNA): TGTGCCTGGAGTGTGGACAGGGCGGGTAATTCACCCCTCCACTTT. Translating it yields CAWSVDRAGNSPLHF.

The chain has TRBV18 and TRBJ1-2, with TRBD1 matching 7 bases. This CDR3 contains 14 residues. The V gene end was trimmed by 6 bases and the J gene end by 4 bases; junction bases not matched to a gene: 8. Germline CDR1 is KGHSH and CDR2 is LQKENI. The CDR3 DNA reads as TGTGCCAGCTCTCGCGACAGGGCCACCTATGGCTACACCTTC. Its protein is CASSRDRATYGYTF.

This chain joins TRBV6-6 and TRBJ2-7, with TRBD1 matching 8 bases. V trimming: 6 bases; J trimming: 6 bases; junction bases outside the gene matches: 4. This CDR3 has 12 amino acids. Per the germline V gene, CDR1 is MNHNY and CDR2 is SVGAGI (reference sequence). The CDR3 is CASSRTGTEQYF. The DNA for the CDR3 is TGTGCCAGCAGCCGGACAGGGACCGAGCAGTACTTC.

This chain connects TRBV6-5 to TRBJ2-3, with D possibly matching TRBD2 (5 bases). Deletions cut 2 bases from V and 4 bases from J, with 13 bases between. Germline values: CDR1 MNHEY, CDR2 SVGAGI. The CDR3 covers 15 residues. The CDR3 region has the DNA TGTGCCAGCAGTTACCAAAGCGGTCGATCAGATACGCAGTATTTT. Protein: CASSYQSGRSDTQYF.

This chain links TRBV5-6 with TRBJ1-2, with 8 bases that match TRBD1. V was clipped by 4 bases and J by 6 bases; unmatched bases: 11. Germline V gives CDR1 SGHDT, CDR2 YYEEEE. The CDR3 has 15 residues. CDR3 in amino acids: CASSPPLTGVNGYTF. DNA for the CDR3: TGTGCCAGCAGCCCACCCCTGACAGGGGTAAATGGCTACACCTTC.

The chain couples TRBV5-1 to TRBJ1-6; no clear D. CDR3 size: 14 residues. From germline, CDR1 is SGHRS and CDR2 YFSETQ. V lost 1 base to trimming and J lost 7 bases, with 9 bases between them. CDR3 region: CASSLLAKNSPLHF. CDR3 bases: TGCGCCAGCAGCTTGCTCGCAAAGAATTCACCCCTCCACTTT. Using reference TRBV5-1 and TRBJ1-6 for the parts outside the CDR3, the full variable domain is KAGVTQTPRYLIKTRGQQVTLSCSPISGHRSVSWYQQTPGQGLQFLFEYFSETQRNKGNFPGRFSGRQFSNSRSEMNVSTLELGDSALYLCASSLLAKNSPLHFGNGTRLTVT.